A selection of T cell receptor beta chains follows, all from one sample in a study of blood T cell repertoires in COVID-19. Data came from immunoSEQ multiplex PCR; TCRdb stores just in-frame clones and leaves some out. The profile covers under 150,000 clones, with approximately 80% appearing a single time and roughly 8% taken by the ten largest. Sequencing was done on a sample of peripheral blood. These receptors were obtained from a human donor with acute or convalescent COVID-19. The donor label of this sample is uncertain. CDR3s include the opening cysteine and the closing phenylalanine or tryptophan. D genes are given only for firm matches. Part of the rows lack a size; the others show once, few, many or a class for expanded clones.

d_gene: TRBD1; abundance: NA; j_gene: TRBJ1-1; v_gene: TRBV3-1/TRBV3-2; CDR3aa: CASSPSGTGKGEAFF; CDR3nt: TGTGCCAGCAGCCCGAGCGGGACAGGGAAAGGCGAAGCTTTCTTT
d_gene: NA; abundance: NA; j_gene: TRBJ1-5; v_gene: TRBV3-1/TRBV3-2; CDR3aa: CASSQDGQSNQPQHF; CDR3nt: TGTGCCAGCAGCCAAGATGGACAGAGCAATCAGCCCCAGCATTTT
d_gene: NA; abundance: NA; j_gene: TRBJ1-1; v_gene: TRBV7-6; CDR3aa: CASTDSQGLGEAFF; CDR3nt: TGTGCCAGCACGGACTCTCAGGGGCTCGGTGAAGCTTTCTTT
d_gene: TRBD1; abundance: NA; j_gene: TRBJ2-6; v_gene: TRBV4-1; CDR3aa: CASSQEGGQGALGANVLTF; CDR3nt: TGCGCCAGCAGCCAAGAGGGGGGACAGGGGGCACTTGGGGCCAACGTCCTGACTTTC
d_gene: NA; abundance: NA; j_gene: TRBJ1-2; v_gene: TRBV7-2; CDR3aa: CASSSDSHGYTF; CDR3nt: TGTGCCAGCAGCTCGGACAGCCATGGCTACACCTTC
d_gene: TRBD1; abundance: NA; j_gene: TRBJ1-2; v_gene: TRBV2; CDR3aa: CASTLRTGGDYGYTF; CDR3nt: TGTGCCAGCACCCTCCGGACAGGGGGCGACTATGGCTACACCTTC
d_gene: TRBD2; abundance: NA; j_gene: TRBJ2-3; v_gene: TRBV10-3; CDR3aa: CAISESQLAGGRTDTQYF; CDR3nt: TGTGCCATCAGTGAGTCGCAACTAGCGGGGGGGCGGACAGATACGCAGTATTTT
d_gene: NA; abundance: NA; j_gene: TRBJ2-3; v_gene: TRBV6-4; CDR3aa: CASSQGDSLSTDTQYF; CDR3nt: TGTGCCAGCAGCCAGGGCGATTCCTTAAGCACAGATACGCAGTATTTT
d_gene: NA; abundance: NA; j_gene: TRBJ1-1; v_gene: TRBV5-8; CDR3aa: CASSSGMNTEAFF; CDR3nt: TGTGCCAGCAGCTCCGGGATGAACACTGAAGCTTTCTTT
d_gene: NA; abundance: NA; j_gene: TRBJ2-2; v_gene: TRBV2; CDR3aa: CASSGFGELFF; CDR3nt: TGTGCCAGCAGCGGGTTCGGGGAGCTGTTTTTT
d_gene: NA; abundance: NA; j_gene: TRBJ2-5; v_gene: TRBV9; CDR3aa: CASSVRGKETQYF; CDR3nt: TGTGCCAGCAGCGTTAGGGGAAAAGAGACCCAGTACTTC
d_gene: TRBD1; abundance: NA; j_gene: TRBJ1-1; v_gene: TRBV6-1; CDR3aa: CASSKQGESTEAFF; CDR3nt: TGTGCCAGCAGTAAGCAGGGGGAAAGTACTGAAGCTTTCTTT
d_gene: NA; abundance: NA; j_gene: TRBJ2-2; v_gene: TRBV24-1; CDR3aa: CATSGRTQTGELFF; CDR3nt: TGTGCCACCAGTGGTCGGACACAAACCGGGGAGCTGTTTTTT
d_gene: NA; abundance: NA; j_gene: TRBJ2-1; v_gene: TRBV7-6; CDR3aa: CASSYRDSNEQFF; CDR3nt: TGTGCCAGCAGTTACCGGGACTCCAATGAGCAGTTCTTC
d_gene: TRBD1; abundance: NA; j_gene: TRBJ1-3; v_gene: TRBV5-4; CDR3aa: CASSLGQGAIGNTIYF; CDR3nt: TGTGCCAGCAGCCTCGGACAGGGGGCGATTGGAAACACCATATATTTT
d_gene: TRBD1; abundance: NA; j_gene: TRBJ2-3; v_gene: TRBV5-4; CDR3aa: CASSLRDRGNTQYF; CDR3nt: TGTGCCAGCAGTCTAAGGGACAGGGGAAATACGCAGTATTTT
d_gene: NA; abundance: NA; j_gene: TRBJ1-4; v_gene: TRBV6-5; CDR3aa: CASTPGSRKLFF; CDR3nt: TGTGCCAGCACTCCCGGGAGCAGAAAACTGTTTTTT
d_gene: NA; abundance: NA; j_gene: TRBJ1-1; v_gene: TRBV10-2; CDR3aa: CASSELGATEAFF; CDR3nt: TGCGCCAGCAGTGAGCTGGGGGCGACTGAAGCTTTCTTT
d_gene: TRBD1; abundance: NA; j_gene: TRBJ2-7; v_gene: TRBV19; CDR3aa: CASSKAGTGGTYEQYF; CDR3nt: TGTGCCAGTAGTAAGGCCGGGACAGGGGGGACCTACGAGCAGTACTTC
d_gene: NA; abundance: NA; j_gene: TRBJ2-7; v_gene: TRBV13; CDR3aa: CASSIPGTYEQYF; CDR3nt: TGTGCCAGCAGCATCCCCGGGACCTACGAGCAGTACTTC
d_gene: NA; abundance: once; j_gene: TRBJ1-1; v_gene: TRBV5-1; CDR3aa: CASILGAENTEAFF; CDR3nt: TGCGCCAGCATCCTAGGGGCGGAGAACACTGAAGCTTTCTTT
d_gene: NA; abundance: NA; j_gene: TRBJ2-3; v_gene: TRBV6-5; CDR3aa: CASSPGGQPQYF; CDR3nt: TGTGCCAGCAGTCCCGGAGGTCAGCCCCAGTATTTT
d_gene: NA; abundance: few; j_gene: TRBJ1-1; v_gene: TRBV5-6; CDR3aa: CATASGGSEEAFF; CDR3nt: TGTGCCACGGCGTCGGGGGGGAGCGAGGAAGCTTTCTTT
d_gene: TRBD2; abundance: NA; j_gene: TRBJ2-2; v_gene: TRBV2; CDR3aa: CASRDRGGNWSPGELFF; CDR3nt: TGTGCCAGCAGAGATCGGGGGGGAAACTGGAGCCCCGGGGAGCTGTTTTTT
d_gene: NA; abundance: NA; j_gene: TRBJ2-3; v_gene: TRBV7-6; CDR3aa: CASSPSPEPPDTQYF; CDR3nt: TGTGCCAGCAGCCCAAGCCCGGAGCCCCCAGATACGCAGTATTTT
d_gene: NA; abundance: NA; j_gene: TRBJ1-1; v_gene: TRBV10-3; CDR3aa: CAITRGENTEAFF; CDR3nt: TGTGCCATCACTAGGGGCGAGAACACTGAAGCTTTCTTT
d_gene: TRBD1; abundance: NA; j_gene: TRBJ2-2; v_gene: TRBV5-6; CDR3aa: CASSFEGQGITGELFF; CDR3nt: TGTGCCAGCAGCTTTGAGGGACAGGGAATCACCGGGGAGCTGTTTTTT
d_gene: NA; abundance: few; j_gene: TRBJ2-2; v_gene: TRBV29-1; CDR3aa: CSVQTGTSSGTGELFF; CDR3nt: TGCAGCGTGCAGACCGGGACAAGTAGTGGCACCGGGGAGCTGTTTTTT
d_gene: NA; abundance: NA; j_gene: TRBJ1-2; v_gene: TRBV27; CDR3aa: CASSSVGNYGYTF; CDR3nt: TGTGCCAGCAGTTCAGTGGGCAACTATGGCTACACCTTC
d_gene: TRBD1; abundance: few; j_gene: TRBJ1-5; v_gene: TRBV3-1/TRBV3-2; CDR3aa: CASSLTGNNQPQHF; CDR3nt: TGTGCCAGCAGCCTGACAGGGAACAATCAGCCCCAGCATTTT
d_gene: TRBD2; abundance: NA; j_gene: TRBJ2-5; v_gene: TRBV14; CDR3aa: CASSLLAGALQETQYF; CDR3nt: TGTGCCAGCAGTTTATTAGCGGGGGCCCTCCAAGAGACCCAGTACTTC